This TCR beta chain was captured in a study of OX40 agonist ivuxolimab in advanced cancers. Using immunoSEQ multiplex PCR, the repertoire was profiled, and TCRdb retains in-frame clones only, with some absent. The sample lists about 66,000 clones, 77% seen once, with around 1.7% in the top ten. With regard to this clone: Antigen specificity is unknown.

The study, taken as a whole, reports: Blood T cells, both CD4+ and CD8+, expanded clonally by week 6 at 0.1 to 3.0 mg/kg. Partial responders at 0.1-3.0 mg/kg showed near-lowest clonal expansion.

The V and J ends lost 4 bases and 3 bases respectively, with 10 bases between them. CDR1 and CDR2 (germline): WSHSY, SAAADI. This CDR3 comprises 13 residues. The rearrangement uses TRBV10-2 and TRBJ2-7; weak D call: TRBD1 (6 bases). The starting material was CD4+ or CD8+ T cells sorted from blood, obtained in a trial of the OX40 agonist ivuxolimab. This receptor was identified in an adult with an advanced solid tumor such as melanoma, head and neck, liver or kidney cancer. CDR3 sequence: CASSVRGGYEQYF. In DNA, the CDR3 is TGCGCCAGCAGTGTCAGGGGCGGCTACGAGCAGTACTTC.